Reported below is one T cell receptor beta chain. Its binding antigen is unknown. No base qualities exist here, and no much larger clone lies one base off it. The data belong to a study of post-analysis software for immune sequencing data (dated by TCRdb to the mid-2010s). Background on the whole study: Disease courses on record covered relapsing-remitting, secondary progressive and progressive-relapsing multiple sclerosis, though some patients had no subtype annotation. The patient repertoires were set against 10 or so previously published healthy control repertoires from donors whose ages ranged from roughly 6 to 27 years. A subset of samples was prepared in parallel using single-end sample barcoding, then pooled and co-amplified after Illumina adapter ligation. General conclusions and limits of the study: Direct clustering with F measure showed strong co-clustering of samples prepared in the same batch, prompting a batch-effect correction. Compared with controls, multiple sclerosis patients had significantly lower normalized Chao1 diversity, a finding suggesting substantial peripheral T-cell clonal expansion. The multiple sclerosis patient group was slightly younger than the control group.

The protocol used for the library was PCR. TCRdb records Illumina HiSeq 2500 as the sequencer. To reduce PCR and sequencing biases, unique molecular identifiers were built into the TCR beta cDNA libraries. Some 500,000 cDNA molecules were obtained per 1 to 10 million input T cells, so each molecule approximated one T cell. The same protocol used for the earlier healthy control dataset was applied to prepare and sequence the patient libraries. Samples belonging to the same batch were prepared together, multiplexed and sequenced on a shared HiSeq lane. In the paper's pipeline: Raw barcoded reads were processed with MIGEC, and single-read molecular identifier groups were discarded before consensus assembly and CDR3 extraction. Clonotype tables were post-analysed with VDJtools, and diversity was normalized by down-sampling all datasets to the smallest sample size. To correct batch-related cross-sample contamination, repertoire overlap clustering matched CDR3 amino acid sequences but not nucleotide sequences. The raw public data were reprocessed by TCRdb itself: fastp quality trimming at Q25, MiXCR clonotype calling, in-frame beta chains only. Here each entry gathers all rows of one CDR3 protein and keeps the most common genes and DNA. Here the V and J calls rest on TCRdb's processing, not on the authors' analysis. For this sample the table gives under 650,000 distinct CDR3 sequences, of which roughly 40% were detected only once. Of the sample, 1.5% to 2% falls within the top ten clones.

TCR beta repertoires were profiled from peripheral blood of approximately 13 young patients with multiple sclerosis to demonstrate the VDJtools post-analysis software. Multiple sclerosis patients were children and adolescents aged roughly 6 to 17 years. Input material: blood. The TCR originated in a girl aged 5-17 years with multiple sclerosis.

The CDR3 reads CASSLVAAEQFF. Here is the DNA: TGTGCCAGCAGCTTAGTAGCCGCTGAGCAGTTCTTC. The rearrangement combines TRBV7-9 with TRBJ2-1; a confident D gene designation cannot be given. The CDR1 and CDR2 encoded by the germline V gene (reference sequence) are SEHNR and FQNEAQ. V is shortened by 1 base, J by 9 bases, and the region joining them spans 7 bases. There are 12 amino acids in the CDR3, from cysteine to phenylalanine inclusive. Of all the DNA, just the CDR3 is kept, 36 bases in frame from base 1.